The following is a T cell receptor beta chain sequence with its context. Its matching antigen is unknown. The sample originates from a study of glioma-infiltrating T cells. The study, taken as a whole, reports: Tissue and blood shared very few CDR3 sequences. Above-expected tissue-blood divergence occurred in all gliomas, most in low-grade ones.

Looked up from germline, CDR1 is MNHEY and CDR2 is SVGAGI. This CDR3 contains 13 residues. Between the trimmed V and J ends, which lost 5 bases and 2 bases, there was a span of 10 bases. Using RNA template, CDR3s of TCR alpha and beta were amplified with iRepertoire arm-PCR. Input was roughly 100-450 ng of tissue mRNA or PBMC total RNA. TCRdb processed the multiplex PCR reads anew with MiXCR; each CDR3 protein has one entry. Among approximately 17,000 distinct CDR3 sequences listed, 55% to 70% were seen once. Input material: glioma tissue, nonneoplastic brain tissue, or PBMCs (not recorded which). The chain couples TRBV6-5 to TRBJ2-7; D is perhaps TRBD1 or TRBD2 (5 bases each). The TCR sequence derives from a human donor with low-grade glioma or glioblastoma, undergoing nonglioma brain surgery, or in good health (not recorded which). The DNA of the CDR3 is TGTGCCAGCAGTAGGGACGGGGCCTACGAGCAGTACTTC. Translation: CASSRDGAYEQYF.